This T cell receptor beta chain was recorded in a study of tissue T cells after allogeneic stem cell transplantation. Time point noted: mouse harvest day 7 after allogeneic transplant. Mouse grafts combined 10^7 T-cell-depleted bone marrow cells with 10^6 splenic CD5+ T cells. Germline CDR1 is KGHTA and CDR2 is FQNQQP. The CDR3 loop spans 14 amino acids. Sequencing used immunoSEQ multiplex PCR; TCRdb keeps in-frame clones, though not all of them. The repertoire holds roughly 5,300 clones, just over 50% seen once, with roughly 10% in the top ten. The table lists this clone with a count of one. Mouse names are used for the genes. The read terminates 1 residue ahead of where the CDR3 ends, so the germline J gene completes it.

The sample comprised gut tissue. The source of this sequence is a female BALB/c mouse given C57BL/6 T cells with graft-versus-host disease after an allogeneic hematopoietic cell transplant. The chain recombines TRBV23 with TRBJ1-5; the listed D gene, TRBD1, was not tested against the DNA. CDR3 loop: CSSARDNNNQAPLF. CDR3 DNA, as far as it was read: TGCTCCAGCGCCCGGGACAATAACAACCAGGCTCCGCTT.